A selection of T cell receptor beta chains follows, all from one sample in a study of OX40 agonist ivuxolimab in advanced cancers. Assay: immunoSEQ multiplex PCR; the TCRdb copy retains only in-frame clones and omits some. The table records over 40,000 clones, more than 70% of them present only once. The sample here was CD4+ or CD8+ T cells sorted from blood, taken in a trial of the OX40 agonist ivuxolimab. These receptor sequences come from an adult with an advanced solid tumor such as melanoma, head and neck, liver or kidney cancer. CDR3s leave out the opening cysteine and the closing phenylalanine or tryptophan.

v_gene: TRBV5-1
CDR3aa: ASSLETAYNEQF

v_gene: TRBV2
CDR3aa: ASSVVNTEAF

v_gene: TRBV30
CDR3aa: ARGAGSGANVLT

v_gene: TRBV19
CDR3aa: ASSYGTSYGYT

v_gene: TRBV5-1
CDR3aa: ASSLGTRGLEQF

v_gene: TRBV6-1
CDR3aa: ASSGTTEETQY

v_gene: TRBV6-5
CDR3aa: ASTTGGGQPQH

v_gene: TRBV6-1
CDR3aa: ASSVSKDYYGYT

v_gene: TRBV6-5
CDR3aa: ASRQGWASVYEQY

v_gene: TRBV11-2
CDR3aa: ASSPDRGDNEQF

v_gene: TRBV6-4
CDR3aa: ASSPGPSNTEAF

v_gene: TRBV21-1
CDR3aa: ASSKALCNRENTGELF

v_gene: TRBV30
CDR3aa: AWSTARGRASPLH

v_gene: TRBV7-9
CDR3aa: ASSLVVSTDTQY

v_gene: TRBV7-9
CDR3aa: ATSQRDQETQY

v_gene: TRBV19
CDR3aa: ASSMEGYEQY

v_gene: TRBV15
CDR3aa: ATSRDRQGASQPQH

v_gene: TRBV6-6
CDR3aa: ASSTTGENTEAF

v_gene: TRBV6-5
CDR3aa: ASKESGNMAQY

v_gene: TRBV4-3
CDR3aa: ASSETFIASGEQF

v_gene: TRBV18
CDR3aa: ASSPRDRMGTEAF

v_gene: TRBV30
CDR3aa: AWSGRSDYGYT

v_gene: TRBV12-5
CDR3aa: ASGLEVEEAF

v_gene: TRBV29-1
CDR3aa: SVGGGSRAF

v_gene: TRBV25-1
CDR3aa: ASSSAYYGYT

v_gene: TRBV5-1
CDR3aa: ASSLYPRQETQETQY

v_gene: TRBV27
CDR3aa: ASSLEWTRQETQY

v_gene: TRBV7-8
CDR3aa: ASSLLRETEQY

v_gene: TRBV6-5
CDR3aa: ASSSRGPHTQY

v_gene: TRBV5-4
CDR3aa: ASSLGPLAGGPIRQF

v_gene: TRBV9
CDR3aa: ASSVALQSSTDTQY

v_gene: TRBV27
CDR3aa: ASSPPDNEQF